Sequencing of this T cell receptor beta chain was carried out in a study of PD-L1 blockade in urothelial cancer. As for the study in general: Blood-derived samples held a median roughly 140,000 T cells.

Germline V CDR1 and CDR2: GTSNPN, SVGIG (reference sequence). Losses at the gene ends were 2 bases for V and 9 bases for J; bases not matched to a gene: 3. The CDR3 length is 12 residues. Libraries were prepared by immunoSEQ multiplex PCR; TCRdb keeps only in-frame clonotypes and omits some of them. The sample has roughly 100,000 clones, roughly 83% seen once. Specified time point: peripheral blood 6 weeks after treatment start. Locally advanced or metastatic urothelial carcinoma affected all patients. This clonotype was obtained from a man between 65 and 80 years old with urothelial cancer. The chain joins TRBV30 to TRBJ2-1; 8 bases map to TRBD2. The sample in question was PBMCs, obtained around atezolizumab (anti-PD-L1) treatment. Written as DNA, the CDR3 is TGTGCCTGGAGTCTGCGGGGGGTTGAGCAGTTCTTC. Translated, it gives CAWSLRGVEQFF.